Given below is one T cell receptor (beta chain) in context. One end of the junction does not line up with germline, which may come from a read error. This sample is part of a study of CD8 T cells in Susac syndrome. RNA in amounts of about 0.45 to 1 ug was reverse transcribed with random hexamers. TCRdb independently ran MiXCR on the immunoSEQ multiplex PCR reads; one entry per CDR3 protein. This table has a few hundred thousand distinct CDR3 sequences, 95% appearing once. The sample was CD4+ T cells from PBMCs. This clonotype originated in a human donor with multiple sclerosis.

CDR3 nucleotide sequence: TGTGCCAGCAGCTCCTCTTTGGGACACGGTCAAGAGACCCGGTACTTC. Translating gives CASSSSLGHGQETRYF. This chain joins TRBV7-7 and TRBJ2-5; tentative D call: TRBD1 (6 bases). Germline CDR1 is SSHAT and CDR2 is FNYEAQ (reference sequence). The CDR3 is made up of 16 amino acids. The variable domain in full, completed from reference TRBV7-7 and TRBJ2-5, reads GAGVSQSPRYKVTKRGQDVTLRCDPISSHATLYWYQQALGQGPEFLTYFNYEAQPDKSGLPSDRFSAERPEGSISTLTIQRTEQRDSAMYRCASSSSLGHGQETRYFGPGTRLLVL.